The 8 T cell receptor beta chains below were found in one sample sequenced in a study. The sorted Tregs were CD4+CD25+CD127-/low cells. From the 5' RACE reads, TCRdb called clonotypes with MiXCR, one entry per CDR3 protein. The sample carries 35,000 to 55,000 distinct CDR3 sequences, roughly 22% recorded once. The source material was Tregs sorted from a lymph node. These receptors came from a female donor with breast cancer.

This clonotype was detected only a few times. The gene calls are TRBV4-1 and TRBJ2-7; no reliable D call. The germline V gene encodes CDR1 MGHRA and CDR2 YSYEKL. This CDR3 has 13 residues. Trimming cost V 2 bases and J 6 bases, with 11 bases left between them. CDR3 nucleotides: TGCGCCAGCAGCCAACCGCTAGATGTCGAGCAGTACTTC. This encodes CASSQPLDVEQYF.

The table lists this clonotype with a few counts. The rearrangement uses TRBV28 and TRBJ2-7; 8 bases match TRBD2. The CDR3 is 13 residues long. CDR1 is MDHEN and CDR2 is SYDVKM in the germline V gene. V was pared by 9 bases and J by 0 bases, with 4 bases of the junction left unmatched. In nucleotides, the CDR3 is TGTGCCAGTTGGACTAGCCGCTCCTACGAGCAGTACTTC. Protein product: CASWTSRSYEQYF.

This clonotype was found a few times. The chain joins TRBV20-1 to TRBJ1-5, with TRBD1 as a possible D gene (5 bases). The CDR3 runs to 17 residues. Germline-derived CDR1 and CDR2 are DFQATT and SNEGSKA (reference sequence). Trimming left V 2 bases short and J 3 bases short, with 20 bases between. The CDR3 DNA reads as TGCAGTGCTAGACCGTTCCCAGGGAGGGGAACCAATCAGCCCCAGCATTTT. Translating gives CSARPFPGRGTNQPQHF.

This clonotype has just a few counts. A much larger clonotype is one base distant, so this may be a read error. This chain uses TRBV29-1 with TRBJ2-1; D not resolved. V was cut by 3 bases and J by 3 bases, with 6 bases left in between. This CDR3 spans 12 amino acids. In germline, CDR1 is SQVTM, CDR2 ANQGSEA. CDR3 sequence reads: CSVEWRYNEQFF. In DNA, the CDR3 is TGCAGCGTTGAGTGGCGCTACAATGAGCAGTTCTTC.

About this clonotype: This may be a read error: a much more frequent sequence differs by one nucleotide. The rearrangement joins TRBV7-2 to TRBJ2-5; D is undetermined. This CDR3 region has 15 residues. Germline CDR1 is SGHTA and CDR2 is FQGNSA. The CDR3 loop reads CASSLRSGNIETPYF. The CDR3 bases are TGTGCCAGCAGCTTAAGGTCTGGGAATATCGAGACCCCGTACTTC.

This clonotype was observed many times. The chain employs TRBV4-1 and TRBJ2-7, with 10 bases identical to TRBD2. Germline trimming cut 1 base from V and 6 bases from J; bases unmatched to any gene: 12. The CDR3 contains 17 residues. The germline V gene encodes CDR1 MGHRA and CDR2 YSYEKL. Here the CDR3 DNA reads TGCGCCAGCAGCCAAGGCACTAACGTAGCGGGAGGTGGCGAGCAGTACTTC. Amino acid sequence: CASSQGTNVAGGGEQYF.

This clonotype was seen many times. V usage is TRBV6-5 and J usage is TRBJ1-3, with no clear D. This CDR3 region has 12 residues. With 5 bases removed from V and 5 bases from J, the gap between germline ends came to 7 bases. CDR1 MNHEY and CDR2 SVGAGI come from the germline V gene. The CDR3 here is CASSEDRNTIYF. The CDR3 coding sequence is TGTGCCAGCAGTGAGGACCGAAACACCATATATTTT.

This clonotype turned up a few times. The chain recombines TRBV2 with TRBJ1-5; D gene uncertain. This CDR3 contains 13 residues. Trimming left V 2 bases short and J 5 bases short, with 7 bases between. Germline lookup yields CDR1 SNHLY and CDR2 FYNNEI. The CDR3 is CASSEFVDQPQHF. The CDR3 region has the DNA TGTGCCAGCAGTGAATTTGTGGATCAGCCCCAGCATTTT.